Presented here are 17 T cell receptor beta chains from one specimen sequenced in a study of breast tumors, draining lymph nodes, adjacent tissues. The lymph nodes were axillary draining lymph nodes from breast cancer patients. MiXCR, run by TCRdb on the multiplex PCR reads, gives a single entry per CDR3 protein. The table has 250,000 or so distinct CDR3 sequences, 30% seen once. Sequenced: axillary lymph node tissue. The source is a female donor with breast cancer. Some clones in this sample may be carry-over from other donors' samples.

This clonotype was picked up many times. V and J are TRBV20-1 and TRBJ2-1; D not certain. The germline CDR1 and CDR2 sequences are DFQATT and SNEGSKA (reference sequence). V lost 6 bases, J lost 3 bases, and 3 bases lay in between. There are 10 residues in the CDR3. Here the CDR3 DNA reads TGCAGTGCGGTCTACAATGAGCAGTTCTTC. Its protein is CSAVYNEQFF.

Worth noting for this clonotype: This CDR3 is missing its conserved last phenylalanine or tryptophan, likely due to a read error. This rearrangement joins TRBV2 to TRBJ2-5; 7 bases map to TRBD2. The V gene's germline CDR1 is SNHLY and CDR2 FYNNEI. J was trimmed by 5 bases and V by 8 bases; bases with no gene match: 14. This CDR3 has 15 amino acids. The CDR3 loop is CASVVFRTSLETQYL. The DNA for the CDR3 is TGTGCCAGCGTGGTTTTTAGGACTAGTTTGGAGACCCAGTACCTC.

This clonotype was seen ten or more times. The chain recombines TRBV5-1 with TRBJ2-1, with D tentatively TRBD1 or TRBD2 (6 bases each). The V gene lost 1 base and the J gene lost 3 bases, with 20 bases spanning the gap. The CDR3 extends over 18 amino acids. Germline CDR1 reads SGHRS; CDR2 reads YFSETQ. CDR3 nucleotides: TGCGCCAGCAGCTTGTGGCTAGGGGGGACTTCCGACTACAATGAGCAGTTCTTC. It is translated as CASSLWLGGTSDYNEQFF.

Ten or more counts support this clonotype. The chain has TRBV12-5 and TRBJ2-3; D remains ambiguous. V was clipped by 3 bases and J by 4 bases, with 5 bases between them. The CDR3 sequence is 12 residues long. Germline CDR1 is LGHNT and CDR2 is FRNRAP. The chain's CDR3 is CASGLGPDTQYF. Here the CDR3 DNA reads TGTGCTAGTGGTTTAGGGCCAGATACGCAGTATTTT.

At least ten counts were recorded for this clonotype. The CDR3 sequence: CSARDLREGGLQPQHF. CDR3 nucleotide sequence: TGCAGTGCTAGAGATCTCAGGGAAGGGGGTCTTCAGCCCCAGCATTTT. The chain is built from TRBV20-1 and TRBJ1-5; D perhaps matches TRBD1 (6 bases). This CDR3 is 16 amino acids long. Per the germline V gene, CDR1 is DFQATT and CDR2 is SNEGSKA (reference sequence). V dropped 0 bases and J dropped 6 bases, with 18 bases sitting between them.

This clonotype was recorded a few times. The V call is TRBV27, the J call TRBJ1-5; TRBD1 matches at 8 bases. The V and J ends lost 5 bases and 9 bases, in that order; junction bases with no gene match: 9. The CDR3 contains 14 residues. The germline CDR1 and CDR2 sequences are MNHEY and SMNVEV (reference sequence). This chain's CDR3 is CASSPGQGIRPQHF. Written as DNA, the CDR3 is TGTGCCAGCAGTCCCGGACAGGGCATCAGGCCCCAGCATTTT.

This clonotype was seen many times. The chain links TRBV20-1 to TRBJ1-5; the match to TRBD1 covers 9 bases. With 6 bases clipped from V and 2 bases from J, the junction kept 17 bases outside the gene matches. CDR1 is DFQATT and CDR2 is SNEGSKA in the germline V gene (reference sequence). The CDR3 is made up of 18 amino acids. Here the CDR3 DNA reads TGCAGTGCCCCCCGGGCACAGGGGGCCTCCATAGGCAATCAGCCCCAGCATTTT. Its translation: CSAPRAQGASIGNQPQHF.

Note on this clonotype: Since a much larger clone is just one base distant, this may be a read error. The rearrangement uses TRBV5-1 and TRBJ1-2; no clear D. The CDR3 consists of 15 residues. CDR1 is SGHRS and CDR2 is YFSETQ in the germline V gene. The V end was cut by 0 bases, the J end by 4 bases, with 13 bases between. In DNA form, the CDR3 reads TGCGCCAGCAGCTTGGACGGACGTTCTTTCTATGGCTACACCTTC. Translated, it gives CASSLDGRSFYGYTF.

The chain carries TRBV7-9 and TRBJ2-1; a weak D match, TRBD2 (5 bases). The germline CDR1 and CDR2 sequences are SEHNR and FQNEAQ (reference sequence). CDR3 size: 12 residues. V gave up 5 bases and J gave up 10 bases, with 12 bases separating them. DNA of the CDR3: TGTGCCAGCAGCCCGGACTTCCAAGAGCAGTTCTTC. Residues: CASSPDFQEQFF.

Comment on this clonotype: Possible read error: a much larger clone is one base away. The chain has TRBV12-3 or TRBV12-4 and TRBJ2-7, with D possibly being TRBD2 (6 bases). The CDR3 runs 15 residues. V was clipped by 4 bases and J by 7 bases, with 20 bases between them. DNA for the CDR3: TGTGCCAGCAGTTCGAAGCTCTGGGACTTGCGGGAGCAGTACTTC. It translates to CASSSKLWDLREQYF.

Remarks on this clonotype: One end of the junction fails to match germline, which may point to a read error. This chain connects TRBV19 to TRBJ1-4; D ambiguous. CDR1 and CDR2 from the germline V gene are LNHDA and SQIVND (reference sequence). The CDR3 loop spans 14 amino acids. The chain's CDR3 is CASSITGRTEKLFF. The CDR3 coding sequence is TGTGCCAGTAGTATTACCGGGAGGACTGAAAAGCTGTTTTTT.

This clonotype was seen ten or more times. V usage is TRBV24-1 and J usage is TRBJ2-1, with 7 bases identical to TRBD1. The CDR3 spans 15 residues. Trimming removed 4 bases from V and 0 bases from J; junction bases left unmatched: 2. In germline, CDR1 is KGHDR, CDR2 SFDVKD. CDR3 DNA: TGTGCCACCAGTGAACGACAGGGCTCCTACAATGAGCAGTTCTTC. Its translation is CATSERQGSYNEQFF.

There are many counts of this clonotype. The chain combines TRBV15 with TRBJ2-1, with TRBD2 matching over 9 bases. The CDR3 sequence is 18 residues long. Germline CDR1 reads LNHNV; CDR2 reads YYDKDF (reference sequence). V trimming: 5 bases; J trimming: 5 bases; junction bases outside the gene matches: 16. CDR3 DNA: TGTGCCACCAGCCTAATGAGGGGGGAGCGGGAGGCAGACAATGAGCAGTTCTTC. It specifies CATSLMRGEREADNEQFF.

This chain uses TRBV6-1 with TRBJ2-5; possible D gene TRBD1, 6 bases. With 2 bases removed from V and 5 bases from J, the gap between germline ends came to 18 bases. The CDR3 is 16 residues long. The germline V gene has CDR1 MNHNS and CDR2 SASEGT. CDR3 protein: CASSEIYRAAMETQYF. The CDR3 DNA is TGTGCCAGCAGTGAAATTTACAGGGCAGCAATGGAGACCCAGTACTTC.

This clonotype was found many times. The J gene is TRBJ2-7, the V gene TRBV9; 8 bases agree with TRBD2. The CDR3 is 14 residues long. Germline V gene sequence: CDR1 SGDLS, CDR2 YYNGEE. V shed 0 bases, J shed 5 bases, and the junction held 4 bases outside the gene matches. For the CDR3, the DNA is TGTGCCAGCAGCGTAGCGGGAGGGCACGACGAGCAGTACTTC. Its protein product is CASSVAGGHDEQYF.

The gene calls are TRBV24-1 and TRBJ2-3; D may be TRBD2 (6 bases). CDR3 length equals 13 residues. CDR1 is KGHDR, CDR2 SFDVKD, per germline. V lost 9 bases to trimming and J lost 0 bases, with 9 bases between them. The CDR3 nucleotides read TGTGCCACCGGGAGGTCTAGCACAGATACGCAGTATTTT. Translated: CATGRSSTDTQYF.

Comments on this clonotype: This sequence may be a read error, since a much larger clone differs from it by one base. The chain couples TRBV20-1 to TRBJ2-1, with TRBD2 matching over 10 bases. Per germline, CDR1 DFQATT and CDR2 SNEGSKA (reference sequence). This CDR3 contains 14 residues. The junction had 6 bases not matched to a gene; V was cut back by 1 base and J by 9 bases. The CDR3 spells CSARGPSGSSEQFF. CDR3 coding DNA: TGCAGTGCTAGAGGGCCTAGCGGGAGCTCTGAGCAGTTCTTC.